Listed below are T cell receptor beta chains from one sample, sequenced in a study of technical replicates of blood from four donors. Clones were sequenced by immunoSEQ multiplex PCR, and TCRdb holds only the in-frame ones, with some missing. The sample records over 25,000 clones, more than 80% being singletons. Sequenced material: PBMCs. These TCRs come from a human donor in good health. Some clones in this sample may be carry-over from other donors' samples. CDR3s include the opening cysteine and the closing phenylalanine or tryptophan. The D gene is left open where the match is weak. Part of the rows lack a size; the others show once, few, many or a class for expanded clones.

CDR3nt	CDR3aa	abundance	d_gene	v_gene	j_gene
TGTGCCAGCAGCTTAGACAGGAGCTATGGCTACACCTTC	CASSLDRSYGYTF	.	.	TRBV7-2	TRBJ1-2
TGTGCCAGCAGCCTGGGACTAGCGGACTACAATGAGCAGTTCTTC	CASSLGLADYNEQFF	.	TRBD2	TRBV4-2	TRBJ2-1
TGTGCCAGCAGCCGGGACACGTACTTCTACACCTTC	CASSRDTYFYTF	.	.	TRBV11-2	TRBJ1-2
TGTGCCAGCAGTTCCCGGACACTTTCCTACGAGCAGTACTTC	CASSSRTLSYEQYF	.	.	TRBV6-5	TRBJ2-7
TGCGCCAGTCGACAGGATCTTAACTATGGCTACACCTTC	CASRQDLNYGYTF	.	.	TRBV5-1	TRBJ1-2
TGTGCCAGCTCACCACCGAGGCGGACAGGGAAGGAAGAGACCCAGTACTTC	CASSPPRRTGKEETQYF	.	TRBD1	TRBV18	TRBJ2-5
TGTGCCAGCAGCTTGAGTCTAGCGGGAGCCGGGGCCAACGTCCTGACTTTC	CASSLSLAGAGANVLTF	.	TRBD2	TRBV5-4	TRBJ2-6
TGTGCCAGCAGCTTAACTGGCGGGGGAACCTACGAGCAGTACTTC	CASSLTGGGTYEQYF	.	TRBD2	TRBV7-3	TRBJ2-7
TGCGCCAGCAGCCAAGAAGGCCAGACTGCCTATAATTCACCCCTCCACTTT	CASSQEGQTAYNSPLHF	.	.	TRBV4-3	TRBJ1-6
TGCGCCAGCAGCCAAGAGGGACTAGCTAGCGAGCAGTACTTC	CASSQEGLASEQYF	.	TRBD2	TRBV4-1	TRBJ2-7
TGTGCCAGTAGTTCTCCGATGGGGAGGAGCACAGATACGCAGTATTTT	CASSSPMGRSTDTQYF	.	.	TRBV19	TRBJ2-3
TGTGCCAGCAGCTTAGTGGCCGAAGCTTTCTTT	CASSLVAEAFF	.	.	TRBV7-8	TRBJ1-1
TGCAGCGCCCGTGCGGGGATTGAGACCCAGTACTTC	CSARAGIETQYF	once	.	TRBV29-1	TRBJ2-5
TGCGCCAGCAGCTCAGGAACAACTAGCGGGAGGCGGGAGACCCAGTACTTC	CASSSGTTSGRRETQYF	.	TRBD2	TRBV4-1	TRBJ2-5
TGTGCCAGCAGCCTCACCACAGGGGGGGGAGAGACCCAGTACTTC	CASSLTTGGGETQYF	.	.	TRBV7-7	TRBJ2-5
TGCAGCGTTGTAACACCAACTAACTATGGCTACACCTTC	CSVVTPTNYGYTF	.	.	TRBV29-1	TRBJ1-2
TGTGCCAGCAGTGAAAGGGAGGGGGGTCGTGGCTACACCTTC	CASSEREGGRGYTF	.	.	TRBV25-1	TRBJ1-2
TGTGCCAGCAGCCAAGATAGCGGACAGGGGGCCGATACGCAGTATTTT	CASSQDSGQGADTQYF	.	TRBD1	TRBV4-2	TRBJ2-3
TGTGCCAGCAGCTCAAGGGGGCAGGGGGCGGATAATGAGCAGTTCTTC	CASSSRGQGADNEQFF	.	TRBD1	TRBV7-9	TRBJ2-1
TGCGCCAGCAGCTTGTTGGGAACGAGAGACAGGAATCAAGAGACCCAGTACTTC	CASSLLGTRDRNQETQYF	.	.	TRBV5-1	TRBJ2-5
TGTGCCAGCAGCGTAGGGGAGGGCGGGAGGACAGATACGCAGTATTTT	CASSVGEGGRTDTQYF	.	TRBD2	TRBV9	TRBJ2-3
TGTGCCAGCAGCACCCCCGACAGGGGGGTTCCGCAGTACTTC	CASSTPDRGVPQYF	.	TRBD1	TRBV6-6	TRBJ2-7
TGTGCCAGCAGGGAGGGGACTAGCGGGAGGGGGCCTCAAGAGACCCAGTACTTC	CASREGTSGRGPQETQYF	.	TRBD2	TRBV7-8	TRBJ2-5
TGTGCCAGCAGCCCCCTGGGGATGCTAGCGGGATCAGCCGATGAGCAGTTCTTC	CASSPLGMLAGSADEQFF	.	TRBD2	TRBV11-2	TRBJ2-1
TGTGCCTCGGAAGGGACAGCGGGTGGCTACACCTTC	CASEGTAGGYTF	.	TRBD1	TRBV10-3	TRBJ1-2
TGCGCCAGCAGCTTGGCCGTCAATAGCGGGGGGCAAGAGACCCAGTACTTC	CASSLAVNSGGQETQYF	.	TRBD2	TRBV5-1	TRBJ2-5
TGCGCCAGCAGCTTGGGTTCTAGCGGCTCCTACGAGCAGTACTTC	CASSLGSSGSYEQYF	.	TRBD2	TRBV5-1	TRBJ2-7